These 27 T cell receptor beta chains came from one sample sequenced in a study of Graves' ophthalmopathy and Graves' hyperthyroidism. RNA transcripts were the template, and TCR beta CDR3 regions were amplified from them. Following a first-round RT-PCR that used HTBI primers, a second-round multiplex PCR was carried out. From the multiplex PCR reads, TCRdb called clonotypes with MiXCR, one entry per CDR3 protein. Here the sample spans about half a million distinct CDR3 sequences, about 15% being singletons. The sequenced material came from blood. These receptors all stem from a woman aged 25-40 years with Graves' ophthalmopathy.

This clonotype was observed at least ten times. V usage is TRBV29-1 and J usage is TRBJ1-5; D unclear. Deletions cut 5 bases from V and 6 bases from J, with 20 bases between. Germline CDR1 SQVTM, CDR2 ANQGSEA. The CDR3 runs to 15 residues. In DNA form, the CDR3 reads TGCAGCGTTCTAATCCCGGCCAAGGGTGTTCAGCCCCAGCATTTT. This gives the protein CSVLIPAKGVQPQHF.

This clonotype was detected many times. The J gene is TRBJ2-7, the V gene TRBV6-2 or TRBV6-3, with TRBD2 matching over 14 bases. CDR1 is MNHEY and CDR2 is SVGEGT in the germline V gene. V lost 6 bases, J lost 3 bases, and 4 bases stayed unmatched. The CDR3 totals 15 residues. CDR3 in amino acids: CASSPGTSGGYEQYF. CDR3 sequence (DNA): TGTGCCAGCAGCCCCGGGACTAGCGGGGGCTACGAGCAGTACTTC.

The V call is TRBV3-1, the J call TRBJ1-3; D unclear. The ends were cut back, 1 base at V and 6 bases at J, with 4 bases in the middle. CDR1 is LGHDT and CDR2 is YNNKEL in the germline V gene (reference sequence). This CDR3 region has 12 residues. The CDR3, as DNA: TGTGCCAGCAGCCAAGGGATAAACACCATATATTTT. The encoded protein is CASSQGINTIYF.

This clonotype was seen repeatedly, ten times or more. The rearrangement uses TRBV29-1 and TRBJ2-2; D is undetermined. The V end was cut by 4 bases, the J end by 0 bases, with 9 bases between. The CDR3 loop spans 14 amino acids. Germline values: CDR1 SQVTM, CDR2 ANQGSEA. CDR3 nucleotides: TGCAGCGTTGTTGTAGGTCCGAACACCGGGGAGCTGTTTTTT. This translates into CSVVVGPNTGELFF.

This clonotype was seen at least ten times. The chain combines TRBV13 with TRBJ2-7; 8 bases are shared with TRBD2. Germline V gene lookup returns CDR1 PRHDT and CDR2 FYEKMQ (reference sequence). The CDR3 has 15 residues. V dropped 5 bases and J dropped 0; count of bases not matched to a gene: 6. CDR3 in amino acids: CASSPHSGASYEQYF. CDR3 sequence (DNA): TGTGCCAGCAGCCCCCATAGCGGGGCCTCCTACGAGCAGTACTTC.

Ten or more counts support this clonotype. The V call is TRBV12-3 or TRBV12-4, the J call TRBJ2-5; D remains ambiguous. The CDR3 is 14 amino acids. Trimming removed 3 bases from V and 3 bases from J, with 11 bases in between. The DNA of the CDR3 is TGTGCCAGCAGTTTTTATGGCAGAAAAGAGACCCAGTACTTC. Translating gives CASSFYGRKETQYF.

This clonotype occurred many times. The rearrangement joins TRBV20-1 to TRBJ1-5; D not resolved. The germline gives CDR1 DFQATT, CDR2 SNEGSKA (reference sequence). The germline V and J ends were trimmed by 6 bases and 3 bases, with 18 bases remaining between them. The CDR3 is made up of 15 amino acids. As DNA, the CDR3 is TGCAGTGCAGTACAGAGAATTGGAAACAATCAGCCCCAGCATTTT. Its protein product is CSAVQRIGNNQPQHF.

This chain uses TRBV5-1 with TRBJ2-5; D is uncertain. V was cut by 0 bases and J by 5 bases, with 20 bases left in between. Germline V CDR1 and CDR2: SGHRS, YFSETQ. This CDR3 has 17 amino acids. This CDR3 reads CASSLEGIPLGKETQYF. In DNA form, the CDR3 reads TGCGCCAGCAGCTTGGAGGGCATCCCCTTAGGAAAGGAGACCCAGTACTTC.

The V call is TRBV28, the J call TRBJ1-5; 9 bases map to TRBD1. Germline V gene lookup returns CDR1 MDHEN and CDR2 SYDVKM. Trimming took 6 bases from V and 3 from J; bases not matched to a gene: 6. There are 15 residues in the CDR3. The CDR3 coding sequence is TGTGCCAGCAGCCGCAACAGGGGGCTCAATCAGCCCCAGCATTTT. Its translation is CASSRNRGLNQPQHF.

This clonotype was counted many times. The chain employs TRBV12-3 or TRBV12-4 and TRBJ1-1; the D is unclear. Trimming removed 5 bases from V and 8 bases from J, with 12 bases in between. The length of the CDR3 is 12 residues. CDR3 sequence (DNA): TGTGCCAGCAGTCCCACCGTCGGGGAAGCTTTCTTT. Amino acids: CASSPTVGEAFF.

This clonotype was observed many times. The gene calls are TRBV30 and TRBJ2-7; 9 bases line up with TRBD1. Germline V gives CDR1 GTSNPN, CDR2 SVGIG (reference sequence). Losses at the gene ends were 8 bases for V and 3 bases for J; bases not matched to a gene: 14. The CDR3 is 15 amino acids. CDR3 sequence reads: CALDRGTLPRYEQYF. The CDR3 DNA reads as TGTGCCCTAGACAGGGGGACATTACCGCGCTACGAGCAGTACTTC.

This clonotype has at least ten counts. The chain carries TRBV14 and TRBJ1-2; TRBD1 agrees at 7 bases. The germline V gene has CDR1 SGHDN and CDR2 FVKESK. The length of the CDR3 is 15 residues. The junction had 9 bases not matched to a gene; V was cut back by 4 bases and J by 4 bases. The CDR3 DNA sequence: TGTGCCAGCAGCCGGACATCCCGGGACAGCTATGGCTACACCTTC. Its protein is CASSRTSRDSYGYTF.

This clonotype showed up many times. The rearrangement uses TRBV7-2 and TRBJ2-1; the D gene is possibly TRBD1 (5 bases). CDR1 is SGHTA and CDR2 is FQGNSA in the germline V gene. Deletions cut 7 bases from V and 8 bases from J, with 15 bases between. The CDR3 covers 13 residues. Here the CDR3 DNA reads TGTGCCAGCAAGAAGGGGTTTCTGGATGAGCAGTTCTTC. Its protein product is CASKKGFLDEQFF.

This clonotype was found a few times. This chain uses TRBV19 with TRBJ1-1; 9 bases are a match to TRBD1. The V gene's germline CDR1 is LNHDA and CDR2 SQIVND (reference sequence). V lost 2 bases to trimming and J lost 8 bases; unmatched junction nucleotides: 15. The CDR3 consists of 17 residues. The CDR3 spells CASSILPGQGNIREAFF. DNA of the CDR3: TGTGCCAGTAGTATACTGCCGGGACAGGGCAATATTAGGGAAGCTTTCTTT. Full variable domain (outside the CDR3, taken from reference TRBV19 and TRBJ1-1): DGGITQSPKYLFRKEGQNVTLSCEQNLNHDAMYWYRQDPGQGLRLIYYSQIVNDFQKGDIAEGYSVSREKKESFPLTVTSAQKNPTAFYLCASSILPGQGNIREAFFGQGTRLTVV.

This clonotype was detected ten times or more. The rearrangement uses TRBV30 and TRBJ1-3; D is unresolved. The CDR3 covers 14 residues. Germline values: CDR1 GTSNPN, CDR2 SVGIG (reference sequence). Trimming pared 3 bases from V and 4 bases from J, leaving 13 bases between. The CDR3 reads CAWSGGLLGNTIYF. DNA for the CDR3: TGTGCCTGGAGCGGCGGGCTTCTCGGAAACACCATATATTTT.

This chain joins TRBV2 and TRBJ1-2; TRBD1 agrees at 9 bases. The CDR3 sequence is 16 residues long. Germline CDR1 and CDR2: SNHLY and FYNNEI. The ends lost 6 bases at V and 1 base at J; junction bases unmatched: 9. DNA of the CDR3: TGTGCCAGCAGAGACCTTGCGGGACAGGGTAACTATGGCTACACCTTC. It specifies CASRDLAGQGNYGYTF.

In its sample, this clonotype was seen a few times. V and J are TRBV3-1 and TRBJ1-6; 11 nucleotides line up with TRBD1. The CDR3 is made up of 15 amino acids. CDR1 LGHDT and CDR2 YNNKEL come from the germline V gene (reference sequence). V was clipped by 4 bases and J by 9 bases; unmatched bases: 5. The CDR3 spells CASSLRTGGFSPLHF. In nucleotides, the CDR3 is TGTGCCAGCAGCCTCAGGACAGGGGGCTTTTCACCCCTCCACTTT. Full variable domain (outside the CDR3, taken from reference TRBV3-1 and TRBJ1-6): DTAVSQTPKYLVTQMGNDKSIKCEQNLGHDTMYWYKQDSKKFLKIMFSYNNKELIINETVPNRFSPKSPDKAHLNLHINSLELGDSAVYFCASSLRTGGFSPLHFGNGTRLTVT.

The chain links TRBV10-3 to TRBJ2-5; D not resolved. CDR3 length: 13 residues. Germline CDR1 and CDR2: ENHRY and SYGVKD. Deletions cut 0 bases from V and 4 bases from J, with 6 bases between. The DNA for the CDR3 is TGTGCCATCAGTGAGTCGGGGTTAGAGACCCAGTACTTC. Its protein is CAISESGLETQYF.

CDR3 nucleotide sequence: TGTGCCAGCAGCCAGGACAGGGTTGGTTCACCCCTCCACTTT. This codes for CASSQDRVGSPLHF. V gene TRBV4-2 combines with J gene TRBJ1-6, with 8 bases fitting TRBD1. The germline V gene encodes CDR1 LGHNA and CDR2 YNFKEQ. After removal of 3 bases from V and 9 bases from J, the junction contained 4 bases not matched to a gene. The CDR3 length is 14 residues.

This clonotype was counted at least ten times. The chain employs TRBV29-1 and TRBJ2-2, with D unresolved. The V gene lost 7 bases and the J gene lost 0 bases, with 6 bases spanning the gap. The CDR3 spans 12 residues. Germline V CDR1 and CDR2: SQVTM, ANQGSEA. CDR3 DNA: TGCAGCGCAAGATCGAACACCGGGGAGCTGTTTTTT. Its translation: CSARSNTGELFF.

This clonotype was seen ten or more times. The rearrangement links TRBV2 to TRBJ1-5; D is unresolved. This CDR3 region has 12 residues. V was pared by 6 bases and J by 5 bases, with 8 bases between. Germline values: CDR1 SNHLY, CDR2 FYNNEI. The CDR3 region has the DNA TGTGCCAGCAGGGGCTCAGATCAGCCCCAGCATTTT. Encoded protein: CASRGSDQPQHF.

This clonotype was counted at least ten times. The CDR3 nucleotides read TGTGCCAGCAGCCATACCATCAGGGGGGCAAGCTCTGGGGCCAACGTCCTGACTTTC. Protein product: CASSHTIRGASSGANVLTF. The rearrangement uses TRBV11-1 and TRBJ2-6; D perhaps matches TRBD1 (7 bases). CDR1 and CDR2 from the germline V gene are SGHAT and FQDESV (reference sequence). There are 19 residues in the CDR3. V lost 5 bases, J lost 0 bases, and 20 bases lay in between.

This clonotype was recorded at least ten times. This chain joins TRBV28 and TRBJ2-5; no clear D. CDR3 length: 16 amino acids. Trimming took 3 bases from V and 2 from J, leaving 16 bases between them. Germline V lookup: CDR1 MDHEN, CDR2 SYDVKM. The CDR3 loop reads CASSFNRWAEQETQYF. The CDR3 DNA is TGTGCCAGCAGTTTCAATCGGTGGGCAGAACAAGAGACCCAGTACTTC.

In its sample, this clonotype was seen many times. The rearrangement uses TRBV7-6 and TRBJ1-1, with a weak D call TRBD1 (5 bases). Germline assignment: CDR1 SGHVS and CDR2 FNYEAQ. This CDR3 contains 14 residues. V dropped 2 bases and J dropped 4 bases, with 11 bases sitting between them. CDR3 DNA sequence: TGTGCCAGCAGCTTATCAGCAGGGACCACTGAAGCTTTCTTT. Protein: CASSLSAGTTEAFF.

This clonotype was seen ten or more times. CDR3 region: CASSQERNQPQHF. For the CDR3, the DNA is TGTGCCAGCAGCCAAGAAAGGAATCAGCCCCAGCATTTT. The rearrangement joins TRBV4-2 to TRBJ1-5; no clear D. This CDR3 comprises 13 residues. The germline gives CDR1 LGHNA, CDR2 YNFKEQ. Trimming took off 0 bases at V and 4 bases at J, with 4 bases between the two ends.

This clonotype appeared many times. This chain uses TRBV20-1 with TRBJ2-5, with TRBD1 matching 8 bases. Germline CDR1 and CDR2: DFQATT and SNEGSKA (reference sequence). The ends lost 6 bases at V and 5 bases at J; junction bases unmatched: 11. This CDR3 spans 14 amino acids. The DNA of the CDR3 is TGCAGTGCCCCTCGAGGGCGGACAGGGGAGACCCAGTACTTC. Residues: CSAPRGRTGETQYF.

This clonotype was seen ten or more times. V and J are TRBV6-5 and TRBJ1-1; 10 nucleotides match TRBD1. The CDR3 contains 16 residues. V shed 5 bases, J shed 0 bases, and the junction held 6 bases outside the gene matches. Germline CDR1 reads MNHEY; CDR2 reads SVGAGI. The CDR3 nucleotides read TGTGCCAGCAGTCCCCGGGACAGGGGTATGAACACTGAAGCTTTCTTT. Its translation: CASSPRDRGMNTEAFF.